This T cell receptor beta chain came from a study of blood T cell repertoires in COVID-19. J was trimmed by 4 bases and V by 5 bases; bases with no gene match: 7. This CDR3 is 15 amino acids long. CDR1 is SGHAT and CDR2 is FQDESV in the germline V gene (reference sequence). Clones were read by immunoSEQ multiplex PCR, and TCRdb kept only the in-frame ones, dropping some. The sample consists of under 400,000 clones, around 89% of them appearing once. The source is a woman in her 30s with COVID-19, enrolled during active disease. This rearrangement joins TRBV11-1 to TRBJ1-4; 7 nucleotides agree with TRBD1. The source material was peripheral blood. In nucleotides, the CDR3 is TGTGCCAGCAGCCTCGGACAGGCGAATAATGAAAAACTGTTTTTT. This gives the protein CASSLGQANNEKLFF.